Sequencing of this TCR beta chain was carried out in a study of blood T cell repertoires in COVID-19. This CDR3 has 15 residues. V dropped 5 bases and J dropped 5; count of bases not matched to a gene: 7. Germline CDR1 SEHNR, CDR2 FQNEAQ (reference sequence). The repertoire was sequenced with immunoSEQ multiplex PCR; TCRdb's copy has only in-frame clones and lacks some. The sample lists 100,000 to 130,000 clones, 85% to 95% occurring once. The sequenced sample was peripheral blood. This receptor was taken from a woman aged 25 to 45 with acute or convalescent COVID-19. The rearrangement uses TRBV7-9 and TRBJ2-3, with TRBD2 matching 10 bases. The CDR3 DNA reads TGTGCCAGCAGCCAAGAGCGGGGGGGAATAGATACGCAGTATTTT. This codes for CASSQERGGIDTQYF.